This T cell receptor beta chain was identified during a study of T cells in Graves' hyperthyroidism and ophthalmopathy (dated by TCRdb to about 2019). A note on the overall study: Peripheral blood samples were taken at initial diagnosis, before any treatment was given. Prospective prediction of ophthalmopathy was tested in an independent validation cohort of fewer than 20 hyperthyroidism patients and some 17 patients who later progressed to ophthalmopathy. Once sampling was done, hyperthyroidism patients were given methimazole at a starting dose of 30 mg daily, whereas ophthalmopathy patients were given high-dose intravenous methylprednisolone. The 95 to 100 discovery patients were divided at random into training and test sets in a 7:3 ratio. In addition, the study compared T-cell repertoires in thyroid tissue and in blood from several Graves' hyperthyroidism patients. The paper describes TCR Vbeta CDR3 sequencing of about 140 peripheral blood samples, made up of around 41 ophthalmopathy patients, approximately 73 hyperthyroidism patients and roughly 17 progressor patients. To identify distinguishing TCR V-J signatures, a discovery cohort of about 100 patients was used, comprising 40 to 45 with Graves' ophthalmopathy and 55 to 65 with stable Graves' hyperthyroidism.

Study-level results and caveats: During validation, the model predicted progression to ophthalmopathy a median of around 7 months ahead of onset, with around 71% sensitivity and less than 85% specificity. A model built on a 13 V-J signature distinguished ophthalmopathy from stable hyperthyroidism, reaching roughly 88% sensitivity and under 84% specificity in cross-validation and 80%/75% in testing. Sample size was not statistically predetermined, and investigators were not blinded to group allocation. Most expanded thyroid clonotypes (frequency above 0.001) were also detected in blood, suggesting blood repertoires may reflect thyroid immune responses.

The cysteine opens and the phenylalanine closes a CDR3 of 15 amino acids. Kept here is only the CDR3 DNA, which spans 45 bases and is read in frame from base 1. V trim: 7 bases; J trim: 1 base; unmatched bases: 3. For CDR1 and CDR2, the germline V gene lists SNHLY and FYNNEI. In the case of this clonotype: Its antigen is not yet known. Per-nucleotide qualities are absent, and no much larger clonotype sits a single base away.

Ophthalmopathy patients had moderately to severely active disease, with a Clinical Activity Score of 3 or more, a NOSPECS grade of 4 or more, and a disease duration of less than 3 months. Exclusion was applied to patients with uncontrolled infections, other autoimmune diseases, pregnancy or lactation. Diagnoses relied on clinical symptoms, serum thyroxine and TRAb, thyroid ultrasound and orbital computed tomography. PBMCs were separated from about 10 ml of fresh peripheral blood using Ficoll-Paque density gradient centrifugation. Total RNA was extracted with Trizol reagent, and quality was checked on an Agilent 2100 Bioanalyzer. The TCR beta CDR3 regions were amplified from RNA transcripts. The TCR CDR3 was subjected to a first round of RT-PCR using the HTBI primer set and the Qiagen OneStep RT-PCR kit. A second multiplex PCR round built the libraries, followed by size selection and purification. Libraries were sequenced paired-end with 100 bp reads on an Illumina HiSeq2000. For the original study's pipeline: Raw data were processed with SOAPnuke, discarding reads with adapters, uncalled bases, mean Phred below 15, or no exact constant-primer or identifier match. High-quality paired reads were merged with COPE v1.2.5, and unique nucleotide sequences were defined as clonotypes. Clonotypes were aligned to IMGT TRBV, TRBD and TRBJ reference segments using MiTCR v1.1. Analysis was restricted to V-J combinations with a frequency above 0.0001, which covered about 99% of repertoires. A TCS score was defined as the ratio of F50 (clonal expansion) to E x V (chaos), with BLOSUM62-based TCRdist applied between CDR3 peptides within each V-J. Welch's t-statistics and random forest reduced approximately 520 V-J features to 13, which were used in a naive Bayes classifier (R e1071). The public reads were reprocessed in TCRdb via fastp at Q25 and MiXCR, keeping in-frame beta chains. Rows merge per CDR3 protein into single entries with the most common DNA and genes. TCRdb assigned the V and J calls; the authors' analysis was not used. The sample table holds a few hundred thousand distinct CDR3 sequences, of which roughly 15% were seen once. The ten biggest clones cover about 21% of the sample.

The source of this sequence is an older woman with Graves' ophthalmopathy. This sequence uses TRBV2 and TRBJ2-5; 13 bases in the middle match TRBD2. The sequencing input was blood. The base sequence is TGTGCCAGCAAACGGACTAGCGGGAGCCAAGAGACCCAGTACTTC. Its protein product is CASKRTSGSQETQYF.